The 3 T cell receptor beta chains below come from one sample, sequenced in a study of a mutant IDH1 vaccine in newly diagnosed glioma. No antigen is known for these receptors. Regarding time point: week 47, end of study. Each dose of the vaccine consisted of 300 ug of mutant IDH1 20-mer peptide, with topical imiquimod. The assay was immunoSEQ multiplex PCR, and TCRdb's table has in-frame clones only and misses some. This sample yields approximately 21,000 clones, of which almost 85% are seen a single time; 2.5% to 3% belongs to the top ten. The material sequenced was PBMCs, taken from a glioma patient whose treatment included an IDH1 peptide vaccine. These receptors came from a man in his forties or fifties with glioma.

The rearrangement joins TRBV2 to TRBJ2-7; D might be TRBD1 (6 bases). The V and J ends lost 10 bases and 4 bases respectively, with 23 bases between them. The CDR3 is 15 amino acids. Germline V gene lookup returns CDR1 SNHLY and CDR2 FYNNEI. Here the CDR3 DNA reads TGTGCCATCGGGCGGCAGGGGAAGGAGGTTTACGAGCAGTACTTC. Protein product: CAIGRQGKEVYEQYF. Full variable domain (remainder filled in from reference TRBV2 and TRBJ2-7): EPEVTQTPSHQVTQMGQEVILRCVPISNHLYFYWYRQILGQKVEFLVSFYNNEISEKSEIFDDQFSVERPDGSNFTLKIRSTKLEDSAMYFCAIGRQGKEVYEQYFGPGTRLTVT.

The chain uses TRBV19 and TRBJ2-3, with 8 bases aligning to TRBD1. Germline V lookup: CDR1 LNHDA, CDR2 SQIVND (reference sequence). The CDR3 is 16 residues long. V shed 3 bases and J 4 bases; nucleotides not matched to a gene: 9. CDR3 sequence (DNA): TGTGCCAGTAGTATCCGGTCGACAGGGGATCCAGATACGCAGTATTTT. Residues: CASSIRSTGDPDTQYF.

The chain employs TRBV19 and TRBJ1-1; D may be TRBD1 (6 bases). The CDR3 loop spans 13 amino acids. Trimming pared 5 bases from V and 4 bases from J, leaving 11 bases between. The germline gives CDR1 LNHDA, CDR2 SQIVND (reference sequence). The CDR3: CASSSGGPTEAFF. In nucleotides, the CDR3 is TGTGCCAGTAGTTCGGGGGGGCCCACTGAAGCTTTCTTT.